The 7 T cell receptor beta chains below come from one sample, sequenced in a study of T cells in Graves' hyperthyroidism and ophthalmopathy. RNA transcripts were the template for amplifying TCR beta CDR3 regions. HTBI primers were the set used in a first-round RT-PCR of the TCR CDR3. One entry per CDR3 protein results from TCRdb running MiXCR on the multiplex PCR reads. The repertoire holds around 620,000 distinct CDR3 sequences, with 15% to 20% as singletons. Sequences were obtained from blood. The receptors were sampled from a woman aged 25 to 39 with Graves' hyperthyroidism.

This clonotype came up many times. J is TRBJ2-5 and V is TRBV20-1; D is perhaps TRBD1 or TRBD2 (6 bases each). Trimming took 5 bases from V and 4 from J, leaving 14 bases between them. This CDR3 is 13 amino acids long. Germline loops: CDR1 DFQATT, CDR2 SNEGSKA (reference sequence). This chain's CDR3 is CSAHTGARETQYF. DNA for the CDR3: TGCAGTGCTCACACGGGGGCAAGAGAGACCCAGTACTTC.

This clonotype was counted at least ten times. The chain recombines TRBV20-1 with TRBJ2-7; 11 positions match TRBD2. The CDR3 is 13 amino acids. Trimming removed 6 bases from V and 9 bases from J; junction bases left unmatched: 10. In germline, CDR1 is DFQATT, CDR2 SNEGSKA (reference sequence). This CDR3 reads CSAPGSGRGGQYF. The CDR3, as DNA: TGCAGTGCCCCGGGTAGCGGGAGGGGCGGGCAGTACTTC.

At least ten counts were recorded for this clonotype. The chain carries TRBV27 and TRBJ2-3; 9 nucleotides match TRBD2. Per germline, CDR1 MNHEY and CDR2 SMNVEV (reference sequence). J lost 1 base, V lost 1 base, and 12 bases had no gene match. The CDR3 runs to 19 residues. The CDR3 DNA follows: TGTGCCAGCAGTTTATATGCCCCCCCGGCTAGCGGGGGCACAGATACGCAGTATTTT. Encoded protein: CASSLYAPPASGGTDTQYF.

This chain uses TRBV10-2 with TRBJ2-7; D is perhaps TRBD1 or TRBD2 (5 bases each). The CDR3 runs to 13 residues. The germline gives CDR1 WSHSY, CDR2 SAAADI. The V end was cut by 9 bases, the J end by 3 bases, with 15 bases between. In nucleotides, the CDR3 is TGCGCCAGTTACGGGACCTCAGGCTACGAGCAGTACTTC. This codes for CASYGTSGYEQYF.

The sample holds many counts of this clonotype. The chain employs TRBV7-6 and TRBJ2-1; 9 bases are shared with TRBD2. Trimming cost V 5 bases and J 0 bases; bases outside gene matches: 5. Germline V gives CDR1 SGHVS, CDR2 FNYEAQ. The CDR3 totals 16 residues. CDR3 sequence (DNA): TGTGCCAGCAGCCCCAGCGGGAGGAGCTCCTACAATGAGCAGTTCTTC. This translates into CASSPSGRSSYNEQFF.

This clonotype was detected ten times or more. This CDR3 is CASSPRGRGAYEQYF. CDR3 nucleotides: TGTGCCAGCAGCCCTCGAGGCAGGGGAGCCTACGAGCAGTACTTC. This chain uses TRBV11-1 with TRBJ2-7, with D possibly being TRBD1 (6 bases). The CDR3 covers 15 residues. Germline V gene sequence: CDR1 SGHAT, CDR2 FQDESV (reference sequence). Trimming cost V 5 bases and J 2 bases, with 16 bases left between them.

At least ten counts were recorded for this clonotype. J is TRBJ2-7 and V is TRBV12-3 or TRBV12-4, with 8 bases fitting TRBD1. The CDR3 has 16 residues. V trimming: 4 bases; J trimming: 2 bases; junction bases outside the gene matches: 10. The CDR3 DNA follows: TGTGCCAGCAGTTCTCGGACAGGGCTTAAAGCCTACGAGCAGTACTTC. Amino acid sequence: CASSSRTGLKAYEQYF.